The clone carrying this T cell receptor (beta chain) has a count of ten or more. Its antigen is not identified. The sequenced fragment ends 3 residues before the CDR3 boundary, so the rest is inferred from the germline J gene. V lost 1 base and J lost 8; bases outside the gene matches: 0. CDR3 size: 13 residues. Germline CDR1 and CDR2: SGHVS and FQNEAQ. The record originates from a study of T cell clonality in common variable immunodeficiency. Broader study findings: CVID subjects shared fewer TCRbeta clones than healthy controls did.

Sequencing input was equivalent genomic DNA from CVID and controls. Libraries were prepared by immunoSEQ multiplex PCR; TCRdb keeps only in-frame clonotypes and omits some of them. This sample carries about 52,000 clones, none of them present only once. Sequencing was performed on peripheral blood mononuclear cells. The receptor comes from a person aged 18 to 69 in good health. The V call is TRBV7-8, the J call TRBJ2-4, with TRBD1 matching over 9 bases. The CDR3 reads CASSLGQGDIQYF. CDR3 bases read: TGTGCCAGCAGCTTAGGACAGGGGGACATT. Full variable domain (rest looked up from reference TRBV7-8 and TRBJ2-4): GAGVSQSPRYKVAKRGQDVALRCDPISGHVSLFWYQQALGQGPEFLTYFQNEAQLDKSGLPSDRFFAERPEGSVSTLKIQRTQQEDSAVYLCASSLGQGDIQYFGAGTRLSVL.